The present TCR beta chain was sequenced within a study of blood T cell repertoires in COVID-19. Across the whole study: Acute and convalescent COVID-19 specimens originated in the United States, Italy and Spain. From T cells, B-cell-depleted T cells, or PBMCs came the material, which was cDNA or gDNA.

Clinical histories supplied by participants themselves formed the basis of cohort assignment. In the authors' methods: Amplification of reference gene primers was used by the study to estimate nucleated cell counts. Measured with immunoSEQ multiplex PCR; TCRdb has only the in-frame clones, and not every one. The V and J calls and the clone size are those of that table, but D and trimming were determined from the DNA. The sample yields about 170,000 clones, around nine tenths seen once. The CDR3 totals 15 residues. CDR1 MDHEN and CDR2 SYDVKM come from the germline V gene. The germline V and J ends were trimmed by 7 bases and 6 bases, with 21 bases remaining between them.

This sequence originates from a woman aged 18 to 35 who had recovered from COVID-19. This chain links TRBV28 with TRBJ1-1; D is possibly TRBD1 (5 bases). Material: PBMCs or T cells enriched from blood (not recorded which). In DNA, the CDR3 is TGTGCCAGCACTCCGGTTACGGACACGGCCCCTGAAGCTTTCTTT. Protein product: CASTPVTDTAPEAFF.